The clone carrying this T cell receptor (beta chain) appeared many times. Antigen specificity is unknown. The CDR3 extends over 15 amino acids. Germline V CDR1 and CDR2: SGHTA, FQGNSA. The ends were cut back, 5 bases at V and 3 bases at J, with 13 bases in the middle. Researchers used 5'RACE with constant-segment primers to make TCR alpha and TCR beta cDNA libraries that carry sample barcodes and UMIs. TCRdb recomputed calls from the 5' RACE reads with MiXCR, one row per CDR3 protein. The data hold fewer than 110,000 distinct CDR3 sequences, with about an eighth observed a single time. The data stem from a study of T-cell memory formation after mild COVID-19. General study points: Shrinking CD4+ clones were chiefly CM and EM; CD8+ ones were chiefly EMRA. Clones contracting day 15 to 85 were balanced CD4/CD8; later expanders leaned CD4+.

Sequenced material: PBMCs or a T cell subset sorted from them (not recorded which). This receptor was taken from a man in his late teens or twenties who had mild COVID-19 (a few samples of this study predate the infection). Cell type and time point are not known. This chain links TRBV7-2 with TRBJ2-2; maybe TRBD1 (5 bases). In DNA form, the CDR3 reads TGTGCCAGCAGCGACCGCCAGACAGACACCGGGGAGCTGTTTTTT. Protein product: CASSDRQTDTGELFF.